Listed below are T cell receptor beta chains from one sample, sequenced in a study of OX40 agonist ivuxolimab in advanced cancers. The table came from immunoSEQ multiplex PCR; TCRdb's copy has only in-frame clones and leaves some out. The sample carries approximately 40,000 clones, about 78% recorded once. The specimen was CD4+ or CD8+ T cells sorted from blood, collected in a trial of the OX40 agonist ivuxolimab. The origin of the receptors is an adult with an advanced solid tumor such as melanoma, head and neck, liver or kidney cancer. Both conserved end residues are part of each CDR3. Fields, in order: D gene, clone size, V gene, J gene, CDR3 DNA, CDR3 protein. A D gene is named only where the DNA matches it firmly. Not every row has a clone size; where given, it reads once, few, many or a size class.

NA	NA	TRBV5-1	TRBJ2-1	TGCGCCAGCAGCTTGGCCCTTGACCGCCTCGCCAATGAGCAGTTCTTC	CASSLALDRLANEQFF
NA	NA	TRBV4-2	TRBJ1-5	TGTGCCAGCAGCCAAGTGGAGGGAAGCAATCAGCCCCAGCATTTT	CASSQVEGSNQPQHF
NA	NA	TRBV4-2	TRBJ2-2	TGTGCCAGCAGCCAAGATCAGGCTAGTAACACCGGGGAGCTGTTTTTT	CASSQDQASNTGELFF
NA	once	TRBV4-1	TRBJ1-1	TGCGCCAGCAGCCAGGAACAGGGCGTCGAGACTGAAGCTTTCTTT	CASSQEQGVETEAFF
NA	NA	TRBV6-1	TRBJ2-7	TGTGCCAGCAGTCCGGGCCCCAACTACGAGCAGTACTTC	CASSPGPNYEQYF
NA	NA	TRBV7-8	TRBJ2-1	TGTGCCAGCAGCTCCGTCGGGGGAAAATACAATGAGCAGTTCTTC	CASSSVGGKYNEQFF
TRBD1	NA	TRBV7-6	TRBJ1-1	TGTGCCAGCAGCCCCCGCAGGGGGACAGAGAACACTGAAGCTTTCTTT	CASSPRRGTENTEAFF
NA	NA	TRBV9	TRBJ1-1	TGTGCCAGCAGCGTAGTAACCGGGGACACTGAAGCTTTCTTT	CASSVVTGDTEAFF
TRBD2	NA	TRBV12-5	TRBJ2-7	TGTGCTAGTGGTTTAGGACTAGCAGGGGAGCAGTACTTC	CASGLGLAGEQYF
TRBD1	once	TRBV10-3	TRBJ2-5	TGTGCCATCGGGGGCGAACAGGGGGCATGGGAGACCCAGTACTTC	CAIGGEQGAWETQYF
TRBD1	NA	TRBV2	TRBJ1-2	TGTGCCAGCAGTGAATACAGGGCCGGGACAGGGGTTCTGTTCTATGGCTACACCTTC	CASSEYRAGTGVLFYGYTF
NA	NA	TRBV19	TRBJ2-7	TGTGCCAGTAGTAGCGGGCACCTAGCCTACGAGCAGTACTTC	CASSSGHLAYEQYF
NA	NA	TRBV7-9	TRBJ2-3	TGTGCCAGCAGCTTAGTTTACCCAGATACGCAGTATTTT	CASSLVYPDTQYF
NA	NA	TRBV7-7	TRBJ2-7	TGTGCTAGCAGCTCAGAGGAATTTAACCGGGACAACAGCTCCTACGAGCAGTACTTC	CASSSEEFNRDNSSYEQYF
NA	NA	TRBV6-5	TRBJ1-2	TGTGCCAGCAGTCCGGGGGGCAGCTATGGCTACACCTTC	CASSPGGSYGYTF
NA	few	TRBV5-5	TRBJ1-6	TGTGCCAGCAGCCCCTTCGAGGCAGGCCTTAATTCACCCCTCCACTTT	CASSPFEAGLNSPLHF
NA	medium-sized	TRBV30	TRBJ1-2	TGTGCCTGGAGCGATAACTATGGCTACACCTTC	CAWSDNYGYTF
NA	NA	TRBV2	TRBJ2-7	TGTGCCAGCAGTGATGGCGCCTACGAGCAGTACTTC	CASSDGAYEQYF
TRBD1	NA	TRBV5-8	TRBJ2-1	TGTGCCAGCAATGGACAGGGCTCCTACAATGAGCAGTTCTTC	CASNGQGSYNEQFF
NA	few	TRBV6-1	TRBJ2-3	TGTGCCAGCAGTGGGGGGGCTTACGGGGCGCAGTATTTT	CASSGGAYGAQYF
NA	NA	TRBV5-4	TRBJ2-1	TGTGCCAGCAGCTTGGGGCCATACAATGAGCAGTTCTTC	CASSLGPYNEQFF
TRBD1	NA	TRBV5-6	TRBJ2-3	TGTGCCAGCAGCTTCCCCGAGACAGGGGTAGATACGCAGTATTTT	CASSFPETGVDTQYF
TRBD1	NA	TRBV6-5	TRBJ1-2	TGTGCCAGCAGTTACGGGACAGGGGCCGGAAACTATGGCTACACCTTC	CASSYGTGAGNYGYTF
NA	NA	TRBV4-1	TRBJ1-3	TGCGCCAGCAGCCAAGCCCCCGGACGGGGCTCTGGAAACACCATATATTTT	CASSQAPGRGSGNTIYF
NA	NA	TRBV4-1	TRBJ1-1	TGCGCCAGCAGCCTCCAATATACAGGGAACATGAACACTGAAGCTTTCTTT	CASSLQYTGNMNTEAFF
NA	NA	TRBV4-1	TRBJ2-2	TGCGCCAGCAGCCAAGCACTACGAAGCAGCGGGGAGCTGTTTTTT	CASSQALRSSGELFF
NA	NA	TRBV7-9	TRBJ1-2	TGTGCCAGCAGCACCGGGATCCCTAACTATGGCTACACCTTC	CASSTGIPNYGYTF
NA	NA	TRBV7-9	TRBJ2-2	TGTGCCAGCAGCTTATTTTTGGGAACCGGGGAGCTGTTTTTT	CASSLFLGTGELFF
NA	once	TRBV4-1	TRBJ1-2	TGCGCCAGCAGCCAAGTTGGTGAGGGTGCCTATGGCTACACCTTC	CASSQVGEGAYGYTF
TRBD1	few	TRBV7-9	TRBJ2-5	TGTGCCAGCAGCACTCCGGGACAGTTCTCCGGGGAGACCCAGTACTTC	CASSTPGQFSGETQYF
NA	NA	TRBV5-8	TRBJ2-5	TGTGCCAGCAGCAGCGGACAGACAAGCCAAGAGACCCAGTACTTC	CASSSGQTSQETQYF
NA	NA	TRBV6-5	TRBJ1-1	TGTGCCGGCAGTTGGACTCCTGAGGGGACTGAAGCTTTCTTT	CAGSWTPEGTEAFF
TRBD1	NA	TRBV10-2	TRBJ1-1	TGCGCCAGCAACGGACAGGGCGCTGAAGCTTTCTTT	CASNGQGAEAFF
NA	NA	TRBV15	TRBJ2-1	TGTGCCACCAGAGGGGGCGGGAGCTACAATGAGCAGTTCTTC	CATRGGGSYNEQFF
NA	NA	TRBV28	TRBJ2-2	TGTGCCAGCAGTTTAATGGGGAGCACCGGGGAGCTGTTTTTT	CASSLMGSTGELFF
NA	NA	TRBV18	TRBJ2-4	TGTGCCAGCTCACCCCCTGCGGGGAAAACCAAAAACATTCAGTACTTC	CASSPPAGKTKNIQYF
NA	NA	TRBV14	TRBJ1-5	TGTGCCAGCAGCCAAGACGCAAATCAGCCCCAGCATTTT	CASSQDANQPQHF
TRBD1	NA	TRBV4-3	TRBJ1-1	TGCGCCAGCAGCCAAGATCGAGGGGGCAGTTCTTTCTTT	CASSQDRGGSSFF
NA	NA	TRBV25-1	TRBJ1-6	TGTGCCAGCAGCCCCGGGACACTTTTCTCACCCCTCCACTTT	CASSPGTLFSPLHF
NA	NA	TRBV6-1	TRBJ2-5	TGTGCCAGCAGTGAATATAGGCCGGGGGAGACCCAGTACTTC	CASSEYRPGETQYF
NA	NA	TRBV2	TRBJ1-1	TGTGCCAGCAGTGACGACGGATTCGTGGGTACTGAAGCTTTCTTT	CASSDDGFVGTEAFF
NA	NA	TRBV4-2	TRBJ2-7	TGTGCCAGCAGCCAAGATCGGACGGGGGCCTACTACGAGCAGTACTTC	CASSQDRTGAYYEQYF
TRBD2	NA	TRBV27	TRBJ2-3	TGTGCCAGCAGTTTTCAGCGGGGGGCCGGGGGTACGCAGTATTTT	CASSFQRGAGGTQYF
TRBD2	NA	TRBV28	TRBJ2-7	TGTGCCAGCAGTCCAGCGGGATCCTCCTACGAGCAGTACTTC	CASSPAGSSYEQYF
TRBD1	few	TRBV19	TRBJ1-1	TGTGCCAGTACCGGGACAGGGCGCAAGAACACTGAAGCTTTCTTT	CASTGTGRKNTEAFF